This T cell receptor beta chain came from a study of blood T cell repertoires in COVID-19 (TCRdb year 2020). Broadly, across the study: Samples covering the acute and convalescent phases of COVID-19 were provided by collaborators in the United States, Italy and Spain. The material from the prospective study consisted of cDNA or gDNA derived from T cells, B-cell-depleted T cells, or PBMCs. Deeply sampled blood TCRbeta repertoires from subjects exposed to, actively infected with, or recovered from COVID-19 were included in the dataset. The repertoires were released in a freely available public database intended as a resource for research on the immune response to SARS-CoV-2. Samples were obtained from the ongoing ImmuneRACE study (first 160 participants) and from 1,254 subjects provided by 6 global collaborators. A de-identified subject ID, COVID-19 status, age in years and sex were almost always included in the sample metadata. Where available, HLA class I and class II types were obtained from metadata supplied by the sample provider rather than from assay-based typing. What the authors observed across the whole study: Clinical and demographic metadata were provided uncurated, with the amount varying by source and participant.

Whole blood was collected in K2EDTA tubes by collaborating institutions according to the institutions' own protocols. For TCRbeta analysis, collaborators shipped samples as frozen whole blood, isolated PBMCs, or DNA extracted from either of those sample types. The immunoSEQ Assay, a bias-controlled multiplex PCR, was used to amplify TCRbeta CDR3 regions from genomic DNA. On the study's bioinformatics: Nucleated cell counts per sample were estimated from amplification of reference gene primers within the assay. To quantify the absolute abundance of each unique TCRbeta CDR3 rearrangement, sequence reads were collapsed and filtered. For each sample, productive Simpson clonality was calculated as the square root of Simpson's diversity index over productive rearrangements. TCRdb provides this immuneACCESS table in a form limited to in-frame rearrangements. Some clones are lacking; in checked studies, under half of them reflect an unresolved V gene, and why the rest are absent is not known. V and J calls and clone size are given by that table; D and trimming were obtained from the DNA. The sample table records 40,000 or so clones; roughly 81% of these occur just once. Of the sample, roughly an eighth falls within the top ten clones.

This clone was recorded once. Which antigen it targets is not known. The sample holds no much larger clone one base away, and base qualities are not on file. The sequenced material came from peripheral blood. This sequence originates from a human donor in a cohort sampled during active COVID-19.

Here the CDR3 is given as CASSLVGPAERPNYGYTF. The nucleotide sequence reads as follows: TGTGCCAGCAGCTTAGTGGGGCCCGCCGAAAGACCTAACTATGGCTACACCTTC. The receptor chain draws on TRBV7-9 and TRBJ1-2; possibly the D gene is TRBD1, per 5 matching bases. CDR3 length: 18 amino acids, cysteine to phenylalanine. Just CDR3 DNA is preserved here, 54 bases in frame from base 1. A distance of 18 bases separates the germline ends of V and J, which lose 1 base and 0 bases respectively. From a lookup of the germline V gene (reference sequence), CDR1 and CDR2 are SEHNR and FQNEAQ.